The 8 T cell receptor beta chains given below trace back to one sample, sequenced in a study of post-analysis software for immune sequencing data. The authors incorporated unique molecular identifiers into the TCR beta cDNA libraries. TCRdb fed the PCR reads into MiXCR, producing one record per CDR3 protein. This table holds approximately 260,000 distinct CDR3 sequences, 30% to 45% found once. Study findings and constraints: Included in a set of roughly five TRBV segments more frequent in patients than controls were TRBV5-6, TRBV5-1 and TRBV20-1.

The antigens these receptors bind are not known. Sample: blood. Every receptor here comes from a girl aged 5 to 17 with multiple sclerosis.

The rearrangement joins TRBV5-1 to TRBJ2-4; the D call may be TRBD1 or TRBD2 (5 bases each). The DNA end is more similar to TRBJ2-5, so the J call may be wrong. This CDR3 is 14 amino acids long. Germline V gives CDR1 SGHRS, CDR2 YFSETQ. CDR3 DNA: TGCGCCAGCAGCTCGGGACCCTCGGCGGAGACCCAGTACTTC. Translation: CASSSGPSAETQYF.

The V and J genes are TRBV25-1 and TRBJ2-5; D ambiguous. The J call may be faulty, since TRBJ2-7 better matches the DNA end. This CDR3 is 14 amino acids long. In germline, CDR1 is MGHDK, CDR2 SYGVNS. The CDR3, as DNA: TGTGCCAGCAGTGAATCCCCCCTAGTCTCCGAGCAGTACTTC. It yields the protein CASSESPLVSEQYF.

The chain recombines TRBV27 with TRBJ2-5, with a weak D call TRBD1 (5 bases). The end of the DNA fits TRBJ2-7 better, so the J call may be wrong. The CDR3 covers 14 residues. Germline CDR1 is MNHEY and CDR2 is SMNVEV (reference sequence). CDR3 DNA sequence: TGTGCCAGCAGCCTCCAAGGGGCCAACTACGAGCAGTACTTC. It encodes CASSLQGANYEQYF.

V and J are TRBV20-1 and TRBJ1-1; D unclear. The CDR3 extends over 14 amino acids. The germline gives CDR1 DFQATT, CDR2 SNEGSKA (reference sequence). V was pared by 3 bases and J by 3 bases, with 14 bases between. Here the CDR3 reads CSARVGSGDTEAFF. In nucleotides, the CDR3 is TGCAGTGCTAGGGTGGGGTCTGGGGACACTGAAGCTTTCTTT.

In the case of this clonotype: A read error may be the cause here, since a much bigger clone is one base away. The chain employs TRBV20-1 and TRBJ2-3, with D unresolved. The germline gives CDR1 DFQATT, CDR2 SNEGSKA (reference sequence). The length of the CDR3 is 13 residues. The CDR3 loop is CTLTNSGTDTQYF. The CDR3 DNA is TGCACCCTGACCAACTCGGGCACAGATACGCAGTATTTT.

This clonotype has at least ten counts. The chain combines TRBV9 with TRBJ1-2; no clear D. The CDR3 consists of 13 residues. The ends were cut back, 4 bases at V and 3 bases at J, with 10 bases in the middle. Germline V gene lookup returns CDR1 SGDLS and CDR2 YYNGEE. The CDR3 here is CASSPDGDYGYTF. Written as DNA, the CDR3 is TGTGCCAGCAGCCCGGATGGGGACTATGGCTACACCTTC.

A note on this clonotype: A much larger clone differs from this one at a single base, so this may be a read error. The chain couples TRBV5-6 to TRBJ2-5, with D unresolved. CDR1 is SGHDT, CDR2 YYEEEE, per germline. The CDR3 is made up of 12 amino acids. Trimming removed 4 bases from V and 11 bases from J, with 15 bases in between. The DNA of the CDR3 is TGTGCCAGCAGCAGGGTTAGCAATGAGCAGTACTTC. The encoded protein is CASSRVSNEQYF.

The chain joins TRBV28 to TRBJ1-2; D is undetermined. Germline CDR1 is MDHEN and CDR2 is SYDVKM. The CDR3 extends over 13 amino acids. V dropped 6 bases and J dropped 9 bases, with 17 bases sitting between them. CDR3 in DNA: TGTGCCAGCAGCCCTGCGGACGGGATAAGCTACACCTTC. Amino acid sequence: CASSPADGISYTF.